These 9 T cell receptor beta chains came from one sample sequenced in a study of shared clonotypes between healthy human individuals. Sequencing used immunoSEQ multiplex PCR; TCRdb keeps in-frame clones, though not all of them. This table has 180,000 or so clones, roughly 91% appearing once. Input material: naive CD4+ T cells sorted from blood. Indicated subset: CD45RA+ positively selected. Receptors were obtained from a woman younger than 45 in good health.

With respect to this clone: Additional DNA sequences in this sample encode the identical CDR3. CDR3 nucleotides: TGTGCCAGCAGGAATAGCAATCAGCCCCAGCATTTT. It translates to CASRNSNQPQHF. The chain uses TRBV28 and TRBJ1-5; D gene uncertain. The CDR3 runs 12 residues. Looked up from germline, CDR1 is MDHEN and CDR2 is SYDVKM. The germline V and J ends were trimmed by 6 bases and 0 bases, with 3 bases remaining between them.

The V call is TRBV25-1, the J call TRBJ1-1; 10 nucleotides line up with TRBD1. With 5 bases clipped from V and 4 bases from J, the junction kept 7 bases outside the gene matches. Germline V gene lookup returns CDR1 MGHDK and CDR2 SYGVNS. This CDR3 has 15 residues. The CDR3 DNA sequence: TGTGCCAGCAGTTTCCTCGGGACAGGGGCCACTGAAGCTTTCTTT. It encodes CASSFLGTGATEAFF.

This clone was picked up one time. This chain connects TRBV10-3 to TRBJ1-3; TRBD1 might be the D (6 bases). Germline assignment: CDR1 ENHRY and CDR2 SYGVKD. Trimming removed 9 bases from V and 4 bases from J, with 13 bases in between. The CDR3 runs 13 residues. The CDR3 region has the DNA TGTGCCATTACAGGGTCGGTGGGAAACACCATATATTTT. It is translated as CAITGSVGNTIYF.

The chain joins TRBV6-5 to TRBJ1-5, with TRBD1 identical over 7 bases. Germline V gives CDR1 MNHEY, CDR2 SVGAGI. V trimming: 2 bases; J trimming: 4 bases; junction bases outside the gene matches: 5. The CDR3 has 15 residues. DNA for the CDR3: TGTGCCAGCAGTTACGATGGGACAGTGAATCAGCCCCAGCATTTT. Amino acids: CASSYDGTVNQPQHF.

This sequence joins TRBV7-3 and TRBJ2-6; D is unclear. V lost 2 bases and J lost 2, with 4 bases in between. The CDR3 totals 14 residues. Germline CDR1 reads SGHTA; CDR2 reads FQGTGA. CDR3 sequence reads: CASSLVTGANVLTF. In DNA form, the CDR3 reads TGTGCCAGCAGCTTAGTAACTGGGGCCAACGTCCTGACTTTC.

V usage is TRBV5-4 and J usage is TRBJ2-1, with D hard to call. Trimming took off 0 bases at V and 7 bases at J, with 14 bases between the two ends. Germline V gene data show CDR1 as SGHNT and CDR2 as YYREEE (reference sequence). This CDR3 region has 15 residues. This chain's CDR3 is CASSLDGRGGNEQFF. In DNA, the CDR3 is TGTGCCAGCAGCTTGGACGGAAGAGGTGGAAATGAGCAGTTCTTC. Looking up the rest from reference TRBV5-4 and TRBJ2-1 gives the full variable domain: ETGVTQSPTHLIKTRGQQVTLRCSSQSGHNTVSWYQQALGQGPQFIFQYYREEENGRGNFPPRFSGLQFPNYSSELNVNALELDDSALYLCASSLDGRGGNEQFFGPGTRLTVL.

This chain links TRBV5-1 with TRBJ2-1, with no clear D. The CDR3 runs 14 residues. Germline V CDR1 and CDR2: SGHRS, YFSETQ. Trimming took 1 base from V and 8 from J, leaving 13 bases between them. CDR3 amino acids: CASSLSPPAHEQFF. The CDR3 DNA reads as TGCGCCAGCAGCTTGTCCCCCCCGGCCCATGAGCAGTTCTTC.

Notes on this clone: The sample holds other DNA sequences that translate to the same CDR3. The rearrangement joins TRBV28 to TRBJ2-7; D not certain. Between the trimmed V and J ends, which lost 5 bases and 0 bases, there was a span of 5 bases. The V gene's germline CDR1 is MDHEN and CDR2 SYDVKM. The CDR3 consists of 12 residues. CDR3: CASSLTSYEQYF. The CDR3 bases are TGTGCCAGCAGTCTCACCTCCTACGAGCAGTACTTC.

The V and J genes are TRBV10-3 and TRBJ2-1, with D unclear. Trimming removed 6 bases at V and 6 bases at J, with 6 bases between. The CDR3 has 11 amino acids. Germline CDR1 reads ENHRY; CDR2 reads SYGVKD. The CDR3 DNA is TGTGCCATCAGCGGACCCAATGAGCAGTTCTTC. It encodes CAISGPNEQFF.